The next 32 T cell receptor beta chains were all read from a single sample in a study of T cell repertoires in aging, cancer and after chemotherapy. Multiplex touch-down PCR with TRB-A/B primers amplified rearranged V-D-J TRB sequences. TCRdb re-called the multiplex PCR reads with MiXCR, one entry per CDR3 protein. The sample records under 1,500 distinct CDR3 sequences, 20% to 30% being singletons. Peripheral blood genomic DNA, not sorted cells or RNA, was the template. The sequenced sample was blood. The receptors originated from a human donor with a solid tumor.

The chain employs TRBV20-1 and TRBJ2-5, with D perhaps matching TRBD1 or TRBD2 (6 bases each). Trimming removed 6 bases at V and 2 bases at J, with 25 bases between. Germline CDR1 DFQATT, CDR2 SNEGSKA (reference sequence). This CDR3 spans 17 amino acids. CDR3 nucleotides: TGCAGTGCCACCGGGACCGACAAAGGAGGGGGTCAAGAGACCCAGTACTTC. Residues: CSATGTDKGGGQETQYF.

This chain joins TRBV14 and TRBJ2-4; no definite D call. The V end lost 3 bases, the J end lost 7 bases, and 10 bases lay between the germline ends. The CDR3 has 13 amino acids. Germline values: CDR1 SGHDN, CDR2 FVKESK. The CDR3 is CASSQPVPNIQYF. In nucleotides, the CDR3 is TGTGCCAGCAGCCAGCCGGTCCCCAACATTCAGTACTTC.

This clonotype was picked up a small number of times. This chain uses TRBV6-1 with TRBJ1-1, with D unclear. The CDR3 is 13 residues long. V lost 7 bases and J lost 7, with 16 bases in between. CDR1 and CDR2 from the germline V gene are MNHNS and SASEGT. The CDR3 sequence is CASMLWEAREAFF. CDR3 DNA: TGTGCCAGCATGTTATGGGAGGCCCGTGAAGCTTTCTTT.

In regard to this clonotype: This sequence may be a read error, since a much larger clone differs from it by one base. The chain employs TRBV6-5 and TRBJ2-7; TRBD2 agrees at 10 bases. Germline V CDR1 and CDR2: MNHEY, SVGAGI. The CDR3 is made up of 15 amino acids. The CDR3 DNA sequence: TGTGCCAGCAGTATTAGCGGGGGGACCCTCTACGAGCTGTACTTC. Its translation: CASSISGGTLYELYF.

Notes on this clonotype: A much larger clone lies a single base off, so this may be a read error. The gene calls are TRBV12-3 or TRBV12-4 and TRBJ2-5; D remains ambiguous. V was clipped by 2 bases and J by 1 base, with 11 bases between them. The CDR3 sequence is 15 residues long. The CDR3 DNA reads TGTGCCAGCAGTTTAAGGAGACGGCTCCAAGAGACCCAGTACTTC. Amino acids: CASSLRRRLQETQYF.

The CDR3 loop reads CASSLDPGGATNEKLFF. CDR3 in DNA: TGCGCCAGCAGCTTGGACCCCGGCGGGGCAACTAATGAAAAACTGTTTTTT. The rearrangement links TRBV5-1 to TRBJ1-4; D gene unclear. Germline-derived CDR1 and CDR2 are SGHRS and YFSETQ. V lost 0 bases and J lost 0, with 12 bases in between. The CDR3 is 17 amino acids.

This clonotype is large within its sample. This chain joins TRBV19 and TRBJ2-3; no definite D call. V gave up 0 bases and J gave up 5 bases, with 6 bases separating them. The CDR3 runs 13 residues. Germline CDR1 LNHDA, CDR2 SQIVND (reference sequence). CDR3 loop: CASSIDDQDTQYF. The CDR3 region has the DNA TGTGCCAGTAGTATAGATGATCAAGATACGCAGTATTTT.

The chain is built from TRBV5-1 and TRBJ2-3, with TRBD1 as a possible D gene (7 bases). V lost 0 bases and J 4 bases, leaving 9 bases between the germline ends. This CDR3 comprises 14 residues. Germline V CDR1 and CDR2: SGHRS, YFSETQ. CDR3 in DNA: TGCGCCAGCAGCTTGGGCAGGGGGGCAGATACGCAGTATTTT. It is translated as CASSLGRGADTQYF.

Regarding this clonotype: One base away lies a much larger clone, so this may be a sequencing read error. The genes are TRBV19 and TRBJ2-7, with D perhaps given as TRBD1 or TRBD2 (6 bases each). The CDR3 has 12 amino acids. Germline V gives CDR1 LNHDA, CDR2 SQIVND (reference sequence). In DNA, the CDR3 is TGTGTCAGTACAGGGAGGATTGGCGAGCAGTACTTC. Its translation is CVSTGRIGEQYF.

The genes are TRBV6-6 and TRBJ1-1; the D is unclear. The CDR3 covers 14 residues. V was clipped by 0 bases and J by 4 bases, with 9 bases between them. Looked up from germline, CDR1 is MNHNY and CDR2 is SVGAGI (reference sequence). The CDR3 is CASSYSGWGTEAFF. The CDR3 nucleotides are TGTGCCAGCAGTTACTCGGGGTGGGGCACTGAAGCTTTCTTT.

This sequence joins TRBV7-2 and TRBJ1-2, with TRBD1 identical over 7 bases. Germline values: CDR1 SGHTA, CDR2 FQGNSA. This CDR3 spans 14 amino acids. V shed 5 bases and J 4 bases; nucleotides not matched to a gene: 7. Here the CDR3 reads CASSPVGQVYGYTF. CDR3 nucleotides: TGTGCCAGCAGCCCCGTAGGACAGGTCTATGGCTACACCTTC.

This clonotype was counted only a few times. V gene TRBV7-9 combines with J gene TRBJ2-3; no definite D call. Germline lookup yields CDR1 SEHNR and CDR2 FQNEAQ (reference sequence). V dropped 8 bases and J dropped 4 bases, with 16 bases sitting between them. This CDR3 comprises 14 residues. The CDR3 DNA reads TGTGCCAGCGTACTACTCCTACCCCCAGATACGCAGTATTTT. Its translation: CASVLLLPPDTQYF.

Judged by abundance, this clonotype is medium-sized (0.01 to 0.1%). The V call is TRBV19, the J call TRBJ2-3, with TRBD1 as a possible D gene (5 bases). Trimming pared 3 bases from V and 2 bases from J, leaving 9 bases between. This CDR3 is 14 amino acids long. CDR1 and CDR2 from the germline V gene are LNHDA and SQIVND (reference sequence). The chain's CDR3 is CASSIQGYTDTQYF. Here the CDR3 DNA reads TGTGCCAGTAGTATTCAGGGATACACAGATACGCAGTATTTT.

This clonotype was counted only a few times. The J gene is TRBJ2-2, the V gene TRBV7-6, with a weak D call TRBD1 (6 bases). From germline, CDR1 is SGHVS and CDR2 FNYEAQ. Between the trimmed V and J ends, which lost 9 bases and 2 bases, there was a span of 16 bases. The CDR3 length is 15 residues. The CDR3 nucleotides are TGTGCCAGTCAGTTAGCAGGGGTAAACACCGGGGAGCTGTTTTTT. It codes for CASQLAGVNTGELFF.

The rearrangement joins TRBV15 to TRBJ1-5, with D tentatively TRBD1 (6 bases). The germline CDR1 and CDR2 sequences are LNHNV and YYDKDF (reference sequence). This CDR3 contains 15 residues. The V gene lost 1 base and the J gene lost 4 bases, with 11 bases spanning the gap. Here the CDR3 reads CATSRGGGGNQPQHF. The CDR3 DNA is TGTGCCACCAGCAGAGGAGGGGGGGGGAATCAGCCCCAGCATTTT.

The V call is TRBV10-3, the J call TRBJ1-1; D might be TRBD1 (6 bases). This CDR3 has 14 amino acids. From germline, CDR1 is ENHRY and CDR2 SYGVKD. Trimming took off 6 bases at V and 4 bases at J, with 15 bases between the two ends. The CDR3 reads CAIRVGAEGTEAFF. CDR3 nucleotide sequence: TGTGCCATCAGAGTGGGGGCGGAAGGCACTGAAGCTTTCTTT.

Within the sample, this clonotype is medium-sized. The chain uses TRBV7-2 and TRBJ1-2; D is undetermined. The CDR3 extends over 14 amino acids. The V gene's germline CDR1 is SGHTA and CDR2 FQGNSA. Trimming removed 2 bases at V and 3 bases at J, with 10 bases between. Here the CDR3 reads CASSLSPTDYGYTF. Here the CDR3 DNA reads TGTGCCAGCAGCTTATCACCCACGGACTATGGCTACACCTTC.

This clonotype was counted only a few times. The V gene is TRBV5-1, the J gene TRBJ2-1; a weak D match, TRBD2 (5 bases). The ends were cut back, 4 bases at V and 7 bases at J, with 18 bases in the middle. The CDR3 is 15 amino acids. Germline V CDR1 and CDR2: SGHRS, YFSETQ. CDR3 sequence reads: CASSLIRKTGNEQFF. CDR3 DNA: TGCGCCAGCAGCCTCATAAGGAAGACGGGGAATGAGCAGTTCTTC.

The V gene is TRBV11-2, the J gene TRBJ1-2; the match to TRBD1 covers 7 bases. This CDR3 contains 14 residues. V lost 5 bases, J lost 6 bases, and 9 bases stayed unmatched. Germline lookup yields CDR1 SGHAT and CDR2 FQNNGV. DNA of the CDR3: TGTGCCAGCAGCATTGGCAGGGGGGGGGATGGCTACACCTTC. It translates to CASSIGRGGDGYTF. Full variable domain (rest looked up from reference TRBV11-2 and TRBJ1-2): EAGVAQSPRYKIIEKRQSVAFWCNPISGHATLYWYQQILGQGPKLLIQFQNNGVVDDSQLPKDRFSAERLKGVDSTLKIQPAKLEDSAVYLCASSIGRGGDGYTFGSGTRLTVV.

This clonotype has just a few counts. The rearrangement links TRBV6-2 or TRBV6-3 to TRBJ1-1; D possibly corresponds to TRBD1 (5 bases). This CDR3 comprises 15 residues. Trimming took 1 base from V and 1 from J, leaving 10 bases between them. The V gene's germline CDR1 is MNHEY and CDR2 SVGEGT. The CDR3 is CASSYWGRRNTEAFF. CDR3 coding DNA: TGTGCCAGCAGTTACTGGGGCAGAAGGAACACTGAAGCTTTCTTT.

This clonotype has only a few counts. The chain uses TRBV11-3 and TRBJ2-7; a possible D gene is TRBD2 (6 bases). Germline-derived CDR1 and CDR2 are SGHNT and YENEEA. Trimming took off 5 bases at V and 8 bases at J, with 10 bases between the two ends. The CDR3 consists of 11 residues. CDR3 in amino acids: CASSLGGQQYF. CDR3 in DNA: TGTGCCAGCAGCCTGGGGGGACAGCAGTACTTC.

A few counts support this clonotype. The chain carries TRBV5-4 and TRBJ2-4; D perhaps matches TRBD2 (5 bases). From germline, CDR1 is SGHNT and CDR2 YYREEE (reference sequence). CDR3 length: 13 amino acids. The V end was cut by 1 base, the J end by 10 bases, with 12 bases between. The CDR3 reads CASSLQGLRIQYF. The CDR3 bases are TGTGCCAGCAGCTTGCAAGGACTCCGGATTCAGTACTTC.

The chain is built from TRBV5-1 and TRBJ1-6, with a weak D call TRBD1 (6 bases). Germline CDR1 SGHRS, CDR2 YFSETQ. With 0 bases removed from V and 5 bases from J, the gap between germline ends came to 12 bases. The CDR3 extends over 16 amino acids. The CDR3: CASSLDRVENNSPLHF. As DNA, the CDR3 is TGCGCCAGCAGCTTGGACAGGGTGGAGAATAATTCACCCCTCCACTTT.

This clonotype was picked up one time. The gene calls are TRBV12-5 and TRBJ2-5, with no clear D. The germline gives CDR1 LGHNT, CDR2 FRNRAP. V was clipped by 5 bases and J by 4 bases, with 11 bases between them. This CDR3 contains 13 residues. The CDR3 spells CASGRVNSETQYF. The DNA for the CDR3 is TGTGCTAGTGGTAGGGTAAACTCAGAGACCCAGTACTTC.

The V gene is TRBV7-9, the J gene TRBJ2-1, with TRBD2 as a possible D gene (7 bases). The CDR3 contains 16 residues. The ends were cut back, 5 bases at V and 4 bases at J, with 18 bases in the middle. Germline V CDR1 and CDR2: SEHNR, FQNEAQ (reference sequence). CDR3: CASSPRSGGGYNEQFF. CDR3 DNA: TGTGCCAGCAGCCCGCGATCGGGGGGCGGGTACAATGAGCAGTTCTTC. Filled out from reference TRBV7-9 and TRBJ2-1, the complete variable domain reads DTGVSQNPRHKITKRGQNVTFRCDPISEHNRLYWYRQTLGQGPEFLTYFQNEAQLEKSRLLSDRFSAERPKGSFSTLEIQRTEQGDSAMYLCASSPRSGGGYNEQFFGPGTRLTVL.

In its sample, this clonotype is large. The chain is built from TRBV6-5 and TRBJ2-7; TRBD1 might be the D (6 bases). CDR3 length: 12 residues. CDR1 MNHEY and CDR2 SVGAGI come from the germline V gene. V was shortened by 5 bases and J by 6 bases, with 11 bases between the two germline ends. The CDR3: CASSPDRSEQYF. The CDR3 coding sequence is TGTGCCAGCAGTCCCGACAGGTCCGAGCAGTACTTC.

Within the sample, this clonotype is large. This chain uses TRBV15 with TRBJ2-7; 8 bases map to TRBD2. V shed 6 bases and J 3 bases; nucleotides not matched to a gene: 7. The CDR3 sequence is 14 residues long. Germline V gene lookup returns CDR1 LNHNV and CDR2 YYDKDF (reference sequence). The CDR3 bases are TGTGCCACCAGGCGAGGACTAGCTGTCTACGAGCAGTACTTC. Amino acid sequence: CATRRGLAVYEQYF.

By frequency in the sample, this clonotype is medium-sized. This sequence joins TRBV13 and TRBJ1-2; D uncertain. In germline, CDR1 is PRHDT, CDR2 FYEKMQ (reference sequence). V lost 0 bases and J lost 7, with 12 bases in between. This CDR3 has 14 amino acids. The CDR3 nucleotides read TGTGCCAGCAGCTTAGGGGCGCCGGCCACTGGCTACACCTTC. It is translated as CASSLGAPATGYTF.

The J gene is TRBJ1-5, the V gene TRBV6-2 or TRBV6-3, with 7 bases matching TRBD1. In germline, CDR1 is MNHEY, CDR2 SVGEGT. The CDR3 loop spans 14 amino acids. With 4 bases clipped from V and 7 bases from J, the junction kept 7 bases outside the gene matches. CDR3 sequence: CASSSRGVQQPQHF. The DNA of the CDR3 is TGTGCCAGCAGTTCCAGGGGGGTTCAGCAGCCCCAGCATTTT.

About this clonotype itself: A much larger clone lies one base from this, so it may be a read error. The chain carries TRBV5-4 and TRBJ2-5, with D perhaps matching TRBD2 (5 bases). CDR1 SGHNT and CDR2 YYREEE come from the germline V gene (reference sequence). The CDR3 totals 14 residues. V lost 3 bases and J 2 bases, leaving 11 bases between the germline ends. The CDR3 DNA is TGTGCCAGCAGCTCTAAACTAGAGCAAGAGACCCAGTACTTC. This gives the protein CASSSKLEQETQYF.

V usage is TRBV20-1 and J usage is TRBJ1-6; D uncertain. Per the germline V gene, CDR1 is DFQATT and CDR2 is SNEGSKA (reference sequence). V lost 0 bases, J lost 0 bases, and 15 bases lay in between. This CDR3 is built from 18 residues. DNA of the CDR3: TGCAGTGCTAGAGATCGGGGAGGTCAAAGCTCCTATAATTCACCCCTCCACTTT. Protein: CSARDRGGQSSYNSPLHF.

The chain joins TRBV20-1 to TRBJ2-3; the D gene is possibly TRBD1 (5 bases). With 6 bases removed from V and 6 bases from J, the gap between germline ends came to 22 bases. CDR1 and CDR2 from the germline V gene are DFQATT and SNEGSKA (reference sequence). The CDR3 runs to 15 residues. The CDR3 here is CSALGVPQVSDTQYF. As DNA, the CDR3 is TGCAGTGCCTTAGGGGTCCCCCAGGTTTCGGATACGCAGTATTTT.